The 20 T cell receptor beta chains listed next were all sequenced from one sample in a study of blood T cell repertoires in COVID-19. Sequencing was performed with immunoSEQ multiplex PCR; in TCRdb, only in-frame clones are kept and a portion is missing. The repertoire holds about 210,000 clones, with more than 75% as singletons. What was sequenced was PBMCs or T cells enriched from blood (not recorded which). The receptors shown here come from a man aged 25-40 years in a cohort exposed to, infected with or recovered from COVID-19 (not recorded which).

V and J are TRBV27 and TRBJ1-2; D uncertain. Germline V gene sequence: CDR1 MNHEY, CDR2 SMNVEV (reference sequence). V shed 2 bases and J shed 2 bases, with 12 bases lying between them. The CDR3 contains 15 residues. CDR3 sequence: CASSLAGRANYGYTF. In DNA, the CDR3 is TGTGCCAGCAGTTTAGCGGGCCGAGCGAACTATGGCTACACCTTC.

This chain connects TRBV2 to TRBJ1-3, with D possibly matching TRBD1 (5 bases). The CDR3 extends over 18 amino acids. Germline V gene data show CDR1 as SNHLY and CDR2 as FYNNEI. Between the trimmed V and J ends, which lost 2 bases and 0 bases, there was a span of 17 bases. CDR3 in amino acids: CASSEIIAGRNSGNTIYF. The CDR3 bases are TGTGCCAGCAGTGAAATTATAGCGGGACGTAACTCTGGAAACACCATATATTTT.

The chain uses TRBV7-2 and TRBJ2-1; maybe TRBD2 (5 bases). Germline CDR1 and CDR2: SGHTA and FQGNSA. This CDR3 spans 14 amino acids. Between the trimmed V and J ends, which lost 6 bases and 3 bases, there was a span of 12 bases. CDR3 loop: CASRGLSGYNEQFF. The DNA for the CDR3 is TGTGCCAGCAGGGGTTTGAGCGGCTACAATGAGCAGTTCTTC.

V gene TRBV25-1 combines with J gene TRBJ2-3; 8 positions match TRBD2. Germline CDR1 MGHDK, CDR2 SYGVNS. The length of the CDR3 is 14 residues. V gave up 5 bases and J gave up 4 bases; unmatched junction bases: 5. The CDR3: CASSHRGGADTQYF. In DNA, the CDR3 is TGTGCCAGCAGTCATCGGGGGGGTGCAGATACGCAGTATTTT.

The V call is TRBV24-1, the J call TRBJ2-6; TRBD1 matches at 9 bases. CDR1 and CDR2 (germline): KGHDR, SFDVKD. This CDR3 comprises 19 residues. The trim removed 2 bases at V and 2 bases at J, leaving 9 bases unmatched. The DNA for the CDR3 is TGTGCCACCAGTGATTCCCCCGGGACAGGGCGACCTGGGGCCAACGTCCTGACTTTC. It is translated as CATSDSPGTGRPGANVLTF.

A few counts support this clone. The V call is TRBV7-9, the J call TRBJ2-7; TRBD1 agrees at 10 bases. CDR1 SEHNR and CDR2 FQNEAQ come from the germline V gene (reference sequence). V lost 4 bases to trimming and J lost 1 base; unmatched junction nucleotides: 13. This CDR3 is 18 amino acids long. CDR3 amino acids: CASSSNRFDRGQSYEQYF. CDR3 DNA sequence: TGTGCCAGCAGCTCCAACCGATTTGACAGGGGGCAATCCTACGAGCAGTACTTC.

This chain uses TRBV27 with TRBJ2-7, with TRBD2 matching 9 bases. The CDR3 is 19 amino acids. V trimming: 5 bases; J trimming: 4 bases; junction bases outside the gene matches: 21. The germline gives CDR1 MNHEY, CDR2 SMNVEV (reference sequence). The CDR3 spells CASSTRTSQRLAAGYEQYF. CDR3 sequence (DNA): TGTGCCAGCAGTACCCGAACTTCCCAACGACTAGCGGCAGGTTACGAGCAGTACTTC.

The chain has TRBV7-3 and TRBJ2-1; 7 bases agree with TRBD2. Per the germline V gene, CDR1 is SGHTA and CDR2 is FQGTGA. This CDR3 spans 13 amino acids. V lost 5 bases, J lost 9 bases, and 7 bases stayed unmatched. This chain's CDR3 is CASSGSGMGEQFF. CDR3 DNA: TGTGCCAGCAGCGGAAGCGGGATGGGTGAGCAGTTCTTC.

The chain combines TRBV19 with TRBJ2-3; weak D call: TRBD1 (6 bases). Trimming removed 5 bases from V and 1 base from J, with 13 bases in between. The CDR3 is 15 amino acids. Germline CDR1 reads LNHDA; CDR2 reads SQIVND (reference sequence). CDR3 loop: CASSLQGPRTDTQYF. As DNA, the CDR3 is TGTGCCAGTAGTCTTCAGGGGCCACGCACAGATACGCAGTATTTT. Using reference TRBV19 and TRBJ2-3 for the parts outside the CDR3, the full variable domain is DGGITQSPKYLFRKEGQNVTLSCEQNLNHDAMYWYRQDPGQGLRLIYYSQIVNDFQKGDIAEGYSVSREKKESFPLTVTSAQKNPTAFYLCASSLQGPRTDTQYFGPGTRLTVL.

V usage is TRBV7-9 and J usage is TRBJ1-2; D gene unclear. The CDR3 is made up of 16 amino acids. CDR1 and CDR2 from the germline V gene are SEHNR and FQNEAQ (reference sequence). Trimming stripped 4 bases from V and 1 base from J, with 16 bases between. In nucleotides, the CDR3 is TGTGCCAGCAGCTCTCATCGGAGGGAGATTAACTATGGCTACACCTTC. This encodes CASSSHRREINYGYTF.

The chain joins TRBV6-2 or TRBV6-3 to TRBJ2-5, with 7 nucleotides matching TRBD2. Germline V gene data show CDR1 as MNHEY and CDR2 as SVGEGT. J was trimmed by 5 bases and V by 5 bases; bases with no gene match: 5. The CDR3 sequence is 13 residues long. The CDR3, as DNA: TGTGCCAGCAGTATGACTAGCCTCGAGACCCAGTACTTC. Protein product: CASSMTSLETQYF.

The chain is built from TRBV28 and TRBJ2-7, with 9 bases matching TRBD1. The CDR3 runs 15 residues. Per the germline V gene, CDR1 is MDHEN and CDR2 is SYDVKM. Losses at the gene ends were 3 bases for V and 10 bases for J; bases not matched to a gene: 13. The CDR3 region has the DNA TGTGCCAGCAGTTTTCCTGGCCGGGACAGGGTGAGCCAGTACTTC. It encodes CASSFPGRDRVSQYF.

This CDR3 reads CASSLSGKGTYNEQFF. CDR3 bases: TGTGCCAGCAGCTTAAGCGGGAAGGGTACCTACAATGAGCAGTTCTTC. This rearrangement joins TRBV7-3 to TRBJ2-1; a possible D gene is TRBD2 (6 bases). The V gene's germline CDR1 is SGHTA and CDR2 FQGTGA. The germline V and J ends were trimmed by 1 base and 2 bases, with 12 bases remaining between them. The CDR3 sequence is 16 residues long.

Comments on this clone: The junction shows a germline mismatch at one end, possibly a read error. The chain carries TRBV6-5 and TRBJ2-1; tentatively, D is TRBD2 (6 bases). The CDR3 has 14 residues. Per the germline V gene, CDR1 is MNHEY and CDR2 is SVGAGI. The CDR3 DNA reads TGTGCCAGCAGTCCCCGGGACTCCCACAATGAGCAGTTCTTC. Amino acids: CASSPRDSHNEQFF.

V and J are TRBV9 and TRBJ2-2, with D maybe TRBD1 (6 bases). Trimming pared 0 bases from V and 0 bases from J, leaving 12 bases between. The CDR3 totals 17 residues. The germline gives CDR1 SGDLS, CDR2 YYNGEE. As DNA, the CDR3 is TGTGCCAGCAGCGTAGGTTTGGACAGAGCGAACACCGGGGAGCTGTTTTTT. Translating gives CASSVGLDRANTGELFF.

V is TRBV11-2 and J is TRBJ2-7, with D perhaps TRBD2 (5 bases). The germline CDR1 and CDR2 sequences are SGHAT and FQNNGV. This CDR3 is built from 14 residues. Between the trimmed V and J ends, which lost 1 base and 6 bases, there was a span of 13 bases. CDR3 region: CASSLVGLAGEQYF. The CDR3 bases are TGTGCCAGCAGCTTAGTGGGCCTAGCTGGCGAGCAGTACTTC.

For the CDR3, the DNA is TGTGCCAGCAGTTACCGGGGGGGAGGCACCTATGGCTACACCTTC. It encodes CASSYRGGGTYGYTF. This chain uses TRBV6-5 with TRBJ1-2; possible D gene TRBD1, 5 bases. Germline V gene data show CDR1 as MNHEY and CDR2 as SVGAGI. V dropped 2 bases and J dropped 4 bases, with 14 bases sitting between them. The CDR3 runs to 15 residues.

The chain links TRBV28 to TRBJ2-7; TRBD2 is a possible D gene (5 bases). CDR1 MDHEN and CDR2 SYDVKM come from the germline V gene. V lost 7 bases to trimming and J lost 4 bases, with 14 bases between them. The CDR3 extends over 13 amino acids. CDR3 coding DNA: TGTGCCAGCAAACTAGTAGGCATTTACGAGCAGTACTTC. It encodes CASKLVGIYEQYF. Full variable domain (outside the CDR3, taken from reference TRBV28 and TRBJ2-7): DVKVTQSSRYLVKRTGEKVFLECVQDMDHENMFWYRQDPGLGLRLIYFSYDVKMKEKGDIPEGYSVSREKKERFSLILESASTNQTSMYLCASKLVGIYEQYFGPGTRLTVT.

In DNA, the CDR3 is TGTGCCAGCAGCTATCCGGGACAGACTTTAGCCGAGCAGTACTTC. Amino acid sequence: CASSYPGQTLAEQYF. The chain couples TRBV7-9 to TRBJ2-7; 7 positions match TRBD1. J gave up 6 bases and V 4 bases, and 12 bases lay outside the gene matches. The germline gives CDR1 SEHNR, CDR2 FQNEAQ (reference sequence). The CDR3 is 15 amino acids.

The chain carries TRBV20-1 and TRBJ2-1; no clear D. The CDR3 is 10 amino acids. In germline, CDR1 is DFQATT, CDR2 SNEGSKA (reference sequence). Trimming left V 4 bases short and J 10 bases short, with 8 bases between. The CDR3 DNA is TGCAGTGCTACTAGGAACGAGCAGTTCTTC. This translates into CSATRNEQFF.